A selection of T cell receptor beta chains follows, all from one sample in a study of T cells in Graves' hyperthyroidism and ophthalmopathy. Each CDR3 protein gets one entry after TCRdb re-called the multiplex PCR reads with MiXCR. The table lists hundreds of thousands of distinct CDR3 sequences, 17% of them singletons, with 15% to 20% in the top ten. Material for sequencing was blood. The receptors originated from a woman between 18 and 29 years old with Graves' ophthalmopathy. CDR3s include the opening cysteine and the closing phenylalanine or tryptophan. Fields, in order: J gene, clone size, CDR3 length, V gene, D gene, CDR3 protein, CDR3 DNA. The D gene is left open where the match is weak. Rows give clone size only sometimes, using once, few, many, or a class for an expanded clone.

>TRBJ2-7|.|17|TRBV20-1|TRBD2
CSAETGPAGVITYEQYF
TGCAGTGCTGAGACCGGACCAGCGGGAGTAATTACCTACGAGCAGTACTTC
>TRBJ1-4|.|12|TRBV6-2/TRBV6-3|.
CASRSGGEKLFF
TGTGCCAGCAGATCTGGAGGAGAAAAACTGTTTTTT
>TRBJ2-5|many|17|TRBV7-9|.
CASSLALGGAGQETQYF
TGTGCCAGCAGCTTAGCTTTAGGGGGGGCAGGCCAAGAGACCCAGTACTTC
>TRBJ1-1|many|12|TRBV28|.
CASSLGIFEAFF
TGTGCCAGCAGTTTAGGGATCTTTGAAGCTTTCTTT
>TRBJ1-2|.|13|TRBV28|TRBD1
CASSRDRGLGYTF
TGTGCCAGCAGTCGGGACAGGGGGTTAGGCTACACCTTC
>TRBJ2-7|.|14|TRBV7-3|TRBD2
CASSVLAGEDEQYF
TGTGCCAGCAGCGTCCTAGCGGGAGAGGATGAGCAGTACTTC
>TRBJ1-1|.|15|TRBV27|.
CASSYRDGGGTEAFF
TGTGCCAGCAGTTACCGGGACGGCGGGGGAACTGAAGCTTTCTTT
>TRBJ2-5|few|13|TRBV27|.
CASSTGRRETQYF
TGTGCCAGCAGTACCGGCAGACGAGAGACCCAGTACTTC
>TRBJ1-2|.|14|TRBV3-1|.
CANSLGTALSGYTF
TGTGCCAACAGCCTCGGGACGGCCCTGAGTGGGTACACCTTC
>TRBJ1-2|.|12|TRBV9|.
CASSVEGRGYTF
TGTGCCAGCAGCGTAGAGGGCAGGGGCTACACCTTC
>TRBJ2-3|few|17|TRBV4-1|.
CASSQESRTEYTDTQYF
TGCGCCAGCAGCCAAGAATCACGGACGGAATACACAGATACGCAGTATTTT
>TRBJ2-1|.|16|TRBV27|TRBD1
CASSIRGQGQYNEQFF
TGTGCCAGCAGCATACGGGGACAGGGCCAATACAATGAGCAGTTCTTC
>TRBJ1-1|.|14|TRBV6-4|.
CASRAQGVGTEAFF
TGTGCCAGCAGAGCTCAAGGGGTTGGGACTGAAGCTTTCTTT
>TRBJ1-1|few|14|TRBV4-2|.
CASSQDPLDREAFF
TGTGCCAGCAGCCAAGATCCTTTAGACAGAGAAGCTTTCTTT
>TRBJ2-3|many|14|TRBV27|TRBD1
CASRQTGRTDTQYF
TGTGCCAGCAGACAGACAGGGCGGACAGATACGCAGTATTTT
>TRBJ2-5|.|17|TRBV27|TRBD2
CASSSRTSGTNQETQYF
TGTGCCAGCAGTTCCAGGACTAGCGGGACTAACCAAGAGACCCAGTACTTC
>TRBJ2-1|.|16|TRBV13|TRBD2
CASSTTTSGSGHEQFF
TGTGCCAGCAGCACAACGACTAGCGGGTCTGGGCATGAGCAGTTCTTC
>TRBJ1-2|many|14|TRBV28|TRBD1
CASSLFKTGEGYTF
TGTGCCAGCAGTTTATTTAAGACAGGGGAAGGCTACACCTTC
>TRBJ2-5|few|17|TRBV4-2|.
CASSPRASIQVEETQYF
TGTGCCAGCAGCCCGAGGGCTAGTATCCAGGTAGAGGAGACCCAGTACTTC
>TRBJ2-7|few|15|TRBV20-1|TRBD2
CSASKQESGAYEQYF
TGCAGTGCTAGCAAACAGGAAAGCGGGGCCTACGAGCAGTACTTC
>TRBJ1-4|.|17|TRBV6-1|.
CASAGLHRRSNHEKLFF
TGTGCCAGCGCTGGCCTCCACCGCAGGAGCAATCATGAAAAACTGTTTTTT
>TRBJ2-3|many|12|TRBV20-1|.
CTRGSITDTQYF
TGCACTCGCGGGTCGATCACAGATACGCAGTATTTT
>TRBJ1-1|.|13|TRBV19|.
CASTAATNTEAFF
TGTGCCAGTACTGCAGCCACGAACACTGAAGCTTTCTTT
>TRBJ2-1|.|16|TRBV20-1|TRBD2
CSARTLRTSGDNEQFF
TGCAGTGCTAGAACTCTCCGGACTAGCGGCGACAATGAGCAGTTCTTC
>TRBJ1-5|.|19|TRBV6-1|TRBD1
CASSEPGQLQGGSNQPQHF
TGTGCCAGCAGTGAGCCGGGACAGCTACAAGGGGGAAGCAATCAGCCCCAGCATTTT
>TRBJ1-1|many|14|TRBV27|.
CASSFGMRPTEAFF
TGTGCCAGCAGTTTCGGTATGAGGCCCACTGAAGCTTTCTTT
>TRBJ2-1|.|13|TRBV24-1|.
CATSGTLANEQFF
TGTGCCACCAGTGGTACGCTAGCGAATGAGCAGTTCTTC
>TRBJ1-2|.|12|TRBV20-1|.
CSGGGPNYGYTF
TGCAGTGGGGGGGGGCCTAACTATGGCTACACCTTC
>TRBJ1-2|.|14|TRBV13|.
CASSVVGANYGYTF
TGTGCCAGCAGCGTAGTCGGAGCTAACTATGGCTACACCTTC
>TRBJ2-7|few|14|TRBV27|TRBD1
CASNPTGGIGEQYF
TGTGCCAGCAACCCGACAGGGGGCATTGGGGAGCAGTACTTC
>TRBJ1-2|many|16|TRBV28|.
CASTDPAQGRIYGYTF
TGTGCCAGCACCGACCCGGCCCAGGGACGGATCTATGGCTACACCTTC
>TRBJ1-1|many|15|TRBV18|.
CASSPPGGGNTEAFF
TGTGCCAGCTCACCACCTGGTGGGGGGAACACTGAAGCTTTCTTT
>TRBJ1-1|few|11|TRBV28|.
CAGRGNTEAFF
TGTGCCGGCAGGGGGAACACTGAAGCTTTCTTT
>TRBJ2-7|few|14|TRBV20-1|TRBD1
CSARNPGQFYEQYF
TGCAGTGCCCGGAATCCGGGACAGTTTTACGAGCAGTACTTC
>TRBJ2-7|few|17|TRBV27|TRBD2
CASSSPQGLAGVGEQYF
TGTGCCAGCAGTTCCCCTCAGGGACTAGCGGGAGTGGGCGAGCAGTACTTC
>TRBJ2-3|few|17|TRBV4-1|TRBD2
CASRVVASGGSTDTQYF
TGCGCCAGCAGGGTGGTGGCTAGCGGGGGTAGCACAGATACGCAGTATTTT
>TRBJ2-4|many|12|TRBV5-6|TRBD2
CASSVAGGIQYF
TGTGCCAGCAGCGTAGCGGGAGGCATTCAGTACTTC
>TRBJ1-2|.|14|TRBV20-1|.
CSAIRDGTSYGYTF
TGCAGTGCTATACGGGACGGAACCTCCTATGGCTACACCTTC
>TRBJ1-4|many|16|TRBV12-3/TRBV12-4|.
CASSPPFPGLNEKLFF
TGTGCCAGCAGTCCGCCGTTCCCGGGCCTAAATGAAAAACTGTTTTTT
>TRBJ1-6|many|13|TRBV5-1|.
CASSLDPGSPLHF
TGCGCCAGCAGCTTGGATCCAGGCTCACCCCTCCACTTT